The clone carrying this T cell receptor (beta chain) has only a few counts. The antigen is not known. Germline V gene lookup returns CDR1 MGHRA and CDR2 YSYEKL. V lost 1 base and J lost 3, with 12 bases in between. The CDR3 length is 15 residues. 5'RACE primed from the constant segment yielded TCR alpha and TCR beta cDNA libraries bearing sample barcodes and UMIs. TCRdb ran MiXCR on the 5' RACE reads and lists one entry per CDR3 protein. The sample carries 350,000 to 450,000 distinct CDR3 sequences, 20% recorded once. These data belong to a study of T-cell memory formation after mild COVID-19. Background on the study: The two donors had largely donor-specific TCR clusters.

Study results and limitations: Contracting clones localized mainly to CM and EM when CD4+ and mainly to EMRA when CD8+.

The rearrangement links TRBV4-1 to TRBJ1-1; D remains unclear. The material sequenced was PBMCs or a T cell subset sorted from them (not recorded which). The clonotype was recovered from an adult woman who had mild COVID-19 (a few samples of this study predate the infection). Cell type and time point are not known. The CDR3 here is CASSQARYADTEAFF. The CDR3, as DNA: TGCGCCAGCAGCCAAGCGCGTTATGCGGACACTGAAGCTTTCTTT.